The following is a T cell receptor (beta chain) sequence with its context. Its antigen remains unknown. The sample belongs to a study of post-analysis software for immune sequencing data. Study summary: Disease courses included relapsing-remitting, secondary progressive and progressive-relapsing multiple sclerosis.

Overall study findings and caveats: Controls showed lower frequencies than patients for several TRBV segments, and TRBV5-6, TRBV5-1 and TRBV20-1 were among these. Normalized Chao1 diversity was significantly reduced in patients versus controls. Same-batch preparations were strongly co-clustered by F measure.

Germline V gene sequence: CDR1 MNHNY, CDR2 SVGAGI (reference sequence). CDR3 length equals 14 residues. V shed 8 bases and J 4 bases; nucleotides not matched to a gene: 9. Unique molecular identifiers featured in each of the TCR beta cDNA libraries. The source material, roughly 0.9 to 10 million T cells, gave rise to 500,000 or so cDNA molecules. TCRdb reprocessed the PCR reads via MiXCR and lists one record per CDR3 protein. The sample lists 380,000 or so distinct CDR3 sequences; approximately 33% were seen once. The genes are TRBV6-6 and TRBJ2-5; TRBD2 agrees at 8 bases. The material sequenced was blood. The origin of this receptor is a girl aged 5-17 years with multiple sclerosis. The CDR3 coding sequence is TGTGCCAGCGGTGTACTAGCGGTTGGAGAGACCCAGTACTTC. Amino acid sequence: CASGVLAVGETQYF.